This paragraph reports one TCR beta chain. Its antigen is unidentified. This specimen belongs to a study of shared clonotypes between healthy human individuals. Overall study context: Three plates each covered CD4 naive and memory; CD8 naive two, CD8 memory one.

Profiled with immunoSEQ multiplex PCR; TCRdb holds only in-frame clones, not every one. The data show millions of clones, 85% to 95% seen once. Study-level findings and limits: Sampling used blood alone; tissue repertoires probably differ.

CDR3 length: 13 amino acids. The germline CDR1 and CDR2 sequences are GTSNPN and SVGIG (reference sequence). V was pared by 8 bases and J by 4 bases, with 10 bases of the junction left unmatched. The sequence came from a man aged 18 to 30 in good health. This chain uses TRBV30 with TRBJ1-1, with 7 bases matching TRBD1. Input material: naive CD4+ T cells sorted from blood. The subset: CD45RA+ positively selected. The CDR3 DNA is TGTGCCGTAAGAACAGGGGTGATCACTGAAGCTTTCTTT. This gives the protein CAVRTGVITEAFF.